The 22 T cell receptor beta chains reported below all come from one sample, sequenced in a study of blood T cells in healthy people across ages. Together with a sample-barcoded 5' primer, a J-beta primer mix was included in a second PCR lasting about 6 to 11 cycles. TCRdb itself ran the 5' RACE reads through MiXCR, one entry per CDR3 protein. The table has 850,000 to 1,000,000 distinct CDR3 sequences, about 44% seen once; the top ten hold under 15%. Sample: blood. These receptors were obtained from a man aged 25 to 40 in good health.

V usage is TRBV10-3 and J usage is TRBJ2-3; the D gene could be TRBD1 or TRBD2 (6 bases each). V was trimmed by 0 bases and J by 1 base, leaving 14 bases between them. CDR3 length: 17 residues. Germline-derived CDR1 and CDR2 are ENHRY and SYGVKD. The CDR3 loop is CAISESKGGSGTDTQYF. The DNA of the CDR3 is TGTGCCATCAGTGAGTCCAAAGGGGGGAGCGGCACAGATACGCAGTATTTT.

The chain links TRBV20-1 to TRBJ2-7; no clear D. The end of the DNA fits TRBJ2-5 better, so the J call may be wrong. Germline CDR1 is DFQATT and CDR2 is SNEGSKA (reference sequence). CDR3 length equals 15 residues. The CDR3 nucleotides read TGCAGTGCTAGTGCCGACATAGCCCGGACAGAGACCCAGTACTTC. This encodes CSASADIARTETQYF.

The CDR3 nucleotides are TGTGCCAGCTCACCTACAGGGGGGACCGAAAGCGATCAGCCCCAGCATTTT. This translates into CASSPTGGTESDQPQHF. The V call is TRBV18, the J call TRBJ1-5; 8 nucleotides match TRBD1. The junction had 12 bases not matched to a gene; V was cut back by 3 bases and J by 5 bases. The germline V gene encodes CDR1 KGHSH and CDR2 LQKENI. CDR3 length equals 17 residues. The full variable domain, in which reference TRBV18 and TRBJ1-5 provide the parts outside the CDR3, is NAGVMQNPRHLVRRRGQEARLRCSPMKGHSHVYWYRQLPEEGLKFMVYLQKENIIDESGMPKERFSAEFPKEGPSILRIQQVVRGDSAAYFCASSPTGGTESDQPQHFGDGTRLSIL.

This clonotype was counted a few times. The chain combines TRBV5-1 with TRBJ2-1, with 8 positions matching TRBD2. This CDR3 contains 13 residues. Per germline, CDR1 SGHRS and CDR2 YFSETQ. V lost 4 bases to trimming and J lost 8 bases; unmatched junction nucleotides: 5. CDR3 bases: TGCGCCAGCAGCAGGGGACTAGGGGATGAGCAGTTCTTC. Encoded protein: CASSRGLGDEQFF.

Only a few counts were recorded for this clonotype. This sequence joins TRBV7-2 and TRBJ2-7, with unresolved D. From germline, CDR1 is SGHTA and CDR2 FQGNSA. The CDR3 has 15 amino acids. Between the trimmed V and J ends, which lost 0 bases and 2 bases, there was a span of 11 bases. The CDR3 region is CASSLALKGPYEQYF. Written as DNA, the CDR3 is TGTGCCAGCAGCTTAGCGTTAAAAGGGCCCTACGAGCAGTACTTC.

There are a few counts of this clonotype. This chain joins TRBV29-1 and TRBJ2-1, with TRBD1 matching over 8 bases. J gave up 8 bases and V 3 bases, and 6 bases lay outside the gene matches. This CDR3 contains 13 residues. Germline loops: CDR1 SQVTM, CDR2 ANQGSEA. The CDR3, as DNA: TGCAGCGTTGAGACGGACAGGGAAGATGAGCAGTTCTTC. Translating it yields CSVETDREDEQFF.

This clonotype was seen only a few times. The chain employs TRBV7-3 and TRBJ2-1, with unresolved D. This CDR3 contains 13 residues. Trimming left V 5 bases short and J 12 bases short, with 17 bases between. Germline V gene lookup returns CDR1 SGHTA and CDR2 FQGTGA. CDR3 coding DNA: TGTGCCAGCAGCCCCCCGCCGAGGCGTGGGCAGTTCTTC. Translation gives CASSPPPRRGQFF.

The chain carries TRBV29-1 and TRBJ1-2, with 9 bases identical to TRBD1. Trimming took 7 bases from V and 2 from J; bases not matched to a gene: 2. Germline CDR1 reads SQVTM; CDR2 reads ANQGSEA. The CDR3 consists of 12 residues. CDR3 region: CSGGQGNYGYTF. For the CDR3, the DNA is TGCAGCGGCGGACAGGGGAACTATGGCTACACCTTC.

V usage is TRBV6-5 and J usage is TRBJ2-7; TRBD2 matches 12 bases. There are 15 residues in the CDR3. Trimming at V came to 6 bases and at J to 7 bases, leaving 10 bases not matched to a gene. The germline V gene encodes CDR1 MNHEY and CDR2 SVGAGI. For the CDR3, the DNA is TGTGCCAGCAGGGAACTAGCGGGGGGCCACAATGAGCAGTACTTC. Protein sequence: CASRELAGGHNEQYF.

The chain is built from TRBV7-2 and TRBJ2-3; 9 bases match TRBD2. Trimming at V came to 4 bases and at J to 0 bases, leaving 8 bases not matched to a gene. CDR1 is SGHTA, CDR2 FQGNSA, per germline. This CDR3 region has 17 residues. DNA of the CDR3: TGTGCCAGCAGCTCTTCAGCGGGGGGAACTAGCACAGATACGCAGTATTTT. Its protein product is CASSSSAGGTSTDTQYF.

The chain links TRBV6-5 to TRBJ2-3; the D is unclear. The CDR3 is 17 residues long. V was pared by 2 bases and J by 2 bases, with 17 bases between. The germline V gene has CDR1 MNHEY and CDR2 SVGAGI. CDR3 DNA: TGTGCCAGCAGTTACAGTTCGACGGAGACTTACACAGATACGCAGTATTTT. Protein: CASSYSSTETYTDTQYF.

This chain uses TRBV5-5 with TRBJ2-7, with TRBD1 matching over 8 bases. The germline CDR1 and CDR2 sequences are SGHKS and YYEKEE (reference sequence). V lost 4 bases and J lost 2; bases outside the gene matches: 8. The length of the CDR3 is 15 residues. The CDR3 loop is CASSTDRGYTYEQYF. The CDR3 coding sequence is TGTGCCAGCAGCACAGACAGGGGATACACCTACGAGCAGTACTTC.

This sequence joins TRBV20-1 and TRBJ2-7, with 9 positions matching TRBD1. This CDR3 comprises 13 residues. V shed 3 bases and J 4 bases; nucleotides not matched to a gene: 4. CDR1 and CDR2 from the germline V gene are DFQATT and SNEGSKA (reference sequence). This CDR3 is CSASKGTGYEQYF. CDR3 coding DNA: TGCAGTGCTAGTAAAGGGACAGGGTACGAGCAGTACTTC.

This chain uses TRBV5-1 with TRBJ2-3; 10 bases agree with TRBD2. Germline V gene sequence: CDR1 SGHRS, CDR2 YFSETQ. The CDR3 extends over 15 amino acids. V dropped 0 bases and J dropped 5; count of bases not matched to a gene: 3. CDR3 loop: CASSLDSGGIDTQYF. Written as DNA, the CDR3 is TGCGCCAGCAGCTTGGATAGCGGGGGGATAGATACGCAGTATTTT.

This clonotype was detected only a few times. This chain uses TRBV20-1 with TRBJ2-7; 9 positions agree with TRBD1. This CDR3 contains 14 residues. The germline V gene encodes CDR1 DFQATT and CDR2 SNEGSKA (reference sequence). V lost 8 bases and J lost 3; bases outside the gene matches: 11. CDR3: CSSYSGQGFYEQYF. The CDR3 region has the DNA TGCAGTTCTTACTCGGGACAGGGTTTCTACGAGCAGTACTTC.

The chain joins TRBV6-1 to TRBJ2-4, with D possibly TRBD1 on 5 matching bases. The CDR3 covers 13 residues. Per germline, CDR1 MNHNS and CDR2 SASEGT. V gave up 8 bases and J gave up 2 bases, with 10 bases separating them. CDR3 sequence: CASYDRPKNIQYF. Written as DNA, the CDR3 is TGTGCCAGCTACGACAGACCCAAAAACATTCAGTACTTC.

Concerning this clonotype itself: An end of the junction differs from the germline gene, which may be a read error. The rearrangement links TRBV4-1 to TRBJ1-4, with D tentatively TRBD1 (5 bases). Per the germline V gene, CDR1 is MGHRA and CDR2 is YSYEKL. There are 15 residues in the CDR3. The CDR3 DNA is TGCGCCAGCAGCCAAGGACCGGACATTAATGAAAGACTGTTTTTT. Translated: CASSQGPDINERLFF.

This chain links TRBV7-2 with TRBJ2-2, with TRBD1 as a possible D gene (5 bases). CDR1 and CDR2 (germline): SGHTA, FQGNSA. The CDR3 has 14 residues. The ends were cut back, 5 bases at V and 4 bases at J, with 11 bases in the middle. CDR3: CASSPGPTTGELFF. The CDR3 nucleotides read TGTGCCAGCAGCCCAGGGCCTACCACCGGGGAGCTGTTTTTT.

This clonotype has only a few counts. The chain carries TRBV20-1 and TRBJ2-7; 8 bases fit TRBD2. The germline gives CDR1 DFQATT, CDR2 SNEGSKA (reference sequence). The CDR3 loop spans 15 amino acids. V was clipped by 4 bases and J by 4 bases; unmatched bases: 12. The CDR3 DNA sequence: TGCAGTGCTAAACTACCCGCCGGGACTAGGTACGAGCAGTACTTC. Translation: CSAKLPAGTRYEQYF.

This clonotype showed up just a few times. V usage is TRBV3-1 and J usage is TRBJ2-1; TRBD1 or TRBD2 may be the D gene (7 bases each). The CDR3 runs 18 residues. Trimming removed 4 bases from V and 2 bases from J, with 21 bases in between. The germline gives CDR1 LGHDT, CDR2 YNNKEL (reference sequence). CDR3 DNA sequence: TGTGCCAGCAGCCGAGACAGGGAGGGGGGGATAACCTACAATGAGCAGTTCTTC. This translates into CASSRDREGGITYNEQFF.

This chain uses TRBV20-1 with TRBJ2-7; D gene uncertain. CDR3 size: 15 residues. V was clipped by 0 bases and J by 1 base, with 13 bases between them. Germline V gene lookup returns CDR1 DFQATT and CDR2 SNEGSKA (reference sequence). DNA of the CDR3: TGCAGTGCTAGAGATTCGGGCGGAGCTTCCTACGAGCAGTACTTC. This codes for CSARDSGGASYEQYF.

The CDR3 loop reads CATSSDRNTEAFF. The CDR3 DNA follows: TGTGCCACCAGCAGCGATAGGAACACTGAAGCTTTCTTT. The chain joins TRBV15 to TRBJ1-1; no definite D call. Germline V CDR1 and CDR2: LNHNV, YYDKDF (reference sequence). The CDR3 is 13 residues long. Trimming stripped 3 bases from V and 1 base from J, with 6 bases between.